These T cell receptor beta chains were read from a single sample in a study of blood T cells in healthy people across ages. In TCRdb, the 5' RACE reads were re-called with MiXCR into one record per CDR3 protein. The sample contains 650,000 to 950,000 distinct CDR3 sequences, roughly 44% of which appear only once. The sample consisted of blood. These receptors came from a man in his fifties or sixties in good health. Each CDR3 is given with its conserved first and last residue. The D gene is left open where the match is weak. Clone size, where shown, is once, few, many, or a class for clones that have expanded.

few TRBJ2-3 TRBV20-1 TRBD2 TGCAGTGCTAGATTCCCGGGACTAGCGGGGGGCACCACAGATACGCAGTATTTT CSARFPGLAGGTTDTQYF
many TRBJ2-5 TRBV9 . TGTGCCAGCAGCGTAGGAGTAGGTGGAGAGACCCAGTACTTC CASSVGVGGETQYF
. TRBJ2-5 TRBV6-5 TRBD1 TGTGCCAGCAGTGTTGACAGGGCCAATGAGCAGTACTTC CASSVDRANEQYF
. TRBJ2-1 TRBV20-1 . TGCAGTGCTAGAGATCCGGGACGGAGCTCCTACAATGAGCAGTTCTTC CSARDPGRSSYNEQFF
. TRBJ2-3 TRBV7-8 . TGTGCCAGCAGCTCCTCAGTAGAGGATACGCAGTATTTT CASSSSVEDTQYF
few TRBJ2-7 TRBV28 . TGTGCCAGCAGTTTGACCCCTAACGAGCAGTACTTC CASSLTPNEQYF
. TRBJ2-7 TRBV6-5 TRBD1 TGTGCCAGCAGTTCGACGAGACAGGGGAGGAGCGAGCAGTACTTC CASSSTRQGRSEQYF
. TRBJ2-5 TRBV4-1 TRBD1 TGCGCCAGCAGCCAAGACCCCGGGACAGTCATTCTGGGAGAGACCCAGTACTTC CASSQDPGTVILGETQYF
. TRBJ2-5 TRBV18 . TGTGCCAGCTCACCAAGGCGGTCAGAAGAGACCCAGTACTTC CASSPRRSEETQYF
few TRBJ1-4 TRBV6-1 . TGTGCCAGCAGTATGCGGCGTCCCGCAACTAATGAAAAACTGTTTTTT CASSMRRPATNEKLFF
. TRBJ2-7 TRBV4-1 . TGCGCCAGCAGCCCCACTGTAGCTATAACCTACGAGCAGTACTTC CASSPTVAITYEQYF
few TRBJ1-2 TRBV27 . TGTGCCAGCAGTCCTGCTGGACGGAGGGGCTACACCTTC CASSPAGRRGYTF
many TRBJ2-5 TRBV10-3 TRBD2 TGTGCCATCAGAGCGGGACTTCAAGAGACCCAGTACTTC CAIRAGLQETQYF
. TRBJ1-5 TRBV5-5 . TGTGCCTGCAGCTTGACAGTGGTTCAGCCCCAGCATTTT CACSLTVVQPQHF
. TRBJ2-6 TRBV7-9 . TGTGCCAGCAGCTTAGCCACGGGCGGTTCTGGGGCCAACGTCCTGACTTTC CASSLATGGSGANVLTF
. TRBJ2-7 TRBV6-2/TRBV6-3 TRBD1 TGTGCCAGCAGTTACTTTGGGACAGTAGCGTACGAGCAGTACTTC CASSYFGTVAYEQYF
few TRBJ2-5 TRBV12-3/TRBV12-4 . TGTGCCAGCAGTTTAAGACACGAAGAGACCCAGTACTTC CASSLRHEETQYF
once TRBJ1-1 TRBV20-1 . TGCAGTGCTAGGGCACAGTTGAACACTGAAGCTTTCTTT CSARAQLNTEAFF
few TRBJ2-1 TRBV3-1 . TGTGCCAGCAGCCAAGTTCGGGGGGCGGGTAATGAGCAGTTCTTC CASSQVRGAGNEQFF
few TRBJ2-5 TRBV27 TRBD2 TGTGCCAGCAGTTCGAGACTAGCGGGGGGACCTTCACAAGAGACCCAGTACTTC CASSSRLAGGPSQETQYF
few TRBJ2-7 TRBV11-2 TRBD1 TGTGCCAGCAGCGCCGGGTTTCAGGGGGCCTACGAGCAGTACTTC CASSAGFQGAYEQYF
few TRBJ2-7 TRBV18 . TGTGCCAGCTCACATAAGGAAGTCTACGAGCAGTACTTC CASSHKEVYEQYF
. TRBJ2-1 TRBV7-2 . TGTGCCAGCAGCCCGAGCAGGGGAGTGTACAATGAGCAGTTCTTC CASSPSRGVYNEQFF
. TRBJ1-1 TRBV12-3/TRBV12-4 . TGTGCCAGCAGTTTAGTGACTGTCAAGAACACTGAAGCTTTCTTT CASSLVTVKNTEAFF
. TRBJ2-7 TRBV5-1 TRBD1 TGCGCCAGCAGCGAGAACAGGGGCCTATACGAGCAGTACTTC CASSENRGLYEQYF
. TRBJ1-2 TRBV2 . TGTGCCAGCTCACCTTCGACAGTGGGGTATGGCTACACCTTC CASSPSTVGYGYTF
. TRBJ2-3 TRBV29-1 TRBD1 TGCAGCGTTGCAGGGGGCTCTAAAGATACGCAGTATTTT CSVAGGSKDTQYF
few TRBJ1-2 TRBV20-1 TRBD1 TGCAGTGCACCGGGACAGGGTAGGAATGGCTACACCTTC CSAPGQGRNGYTF
. TRBJ2-7 TRBV20-1 TRBD1 TGCAGTGCTTCTGGGACAGGGGGCCACGAGCAGTACTTC CSASGTGGHEQYF
. TRBJ2-2 TRBV20-1 . TGCAGTGCTCCCTTGGGCGGGGAGCTGTTTTTT CSAPLGGELFF
. TRBJ2-3 TRBV7-8 TRBD1 TGTGCCAGCAGCCGACTCGTCCGACAGGGGGCCACAGATACGCAGTATTTT CASSRLVRQGATDTQYF
. TRBJ1-2 TRBV3-1 . TGTGCCAGCAGCCCAGGGACGGGGGATGGTGGCTACACCTTC CASSPGTGDGGYTF
once TRBJ2-3 TRBV7-2 . TGTGCCAGCAGCTTAGATCTTACTAGCACAGATACGCAGTATTTT CASSLDLTSTDTQYF
. TRBJ1-1 TRBV27 . TGTGCCAGCAGTTTAGGGTACATGAACACTGAAGCTTTCTTT CASSLGYMNTEAFF
. TRBJ2-3 TRBV12-3/TRBV12-4 TRBD2 TGTGCCAGCGGCACGACTAGCGGGGGGGGCACAGATACGCAGTATTTT CASGTTSGGGTDTQYF
. TRBJ2-1 TRBV9 TRBD1 TGTGCCAGCAATACGGGCGGGACAGGGACAATAAACAATGAGCAGTTCTTC CASNTGGTGTINNEQFF
. TRBJ2-1 TRBV24-1 TRBD1 TGTGCCACGGACAGGGGAGGCCCCTACAATGAGCAGTTCTTC CATDRGGPYNEQFF
. TRBJ2-7 TRBV7-9 TRBD1 TGTGCCAGCAGCTCACCCTTCCCCGACAGGGTGGGCGAGCAGTACTTC CASSSPFPDRVGEQYF
. TRBJ2-6 TRBV6-5 TRBD2 TGTGCCAGCAGTTCGGGACTAGCGGGTACCTCTGGGGCCAACGTCCTGACTTTC CASSSGLAGTSGANVLTF
. TRBJ1-2 TRBV12-3/TRBV12-4 . TGTGCCAGCAGTTTAGCCGAGGACTACACCTTC CASSLAEDYTF
. TRBJ2-7 TRBV5-1 . TGCGCCAGCAGCTTGGGGGAATGGACCTCCTACGAGCAGTACTTC CASSLGEWTSYEQYF
once TRBJ2-5 TRBV7-9 TRBD1 TGTGCCAGCAGCTCGACAGGGGCCCGAGGGACCCAGTACTTC CASSSTGARGTQYF
. TRBJ1-5 TRBV29-1 . TGCAGCGCCTCACTAGGGGGCAATCAGCCCCAGCATTTT CSASLGGNQPQHF
. TRBJ2-3 TRBV5-6 TRBD1 TGTGCCAGCAGCTTGGTGTCCAGGGGGTTTAGGGATACGCAGTATTTT CASSLVSRGFRDTQYF
few TRBJ2-7 TRBV29-1 TRBD1 TGCAGCGTTGAAGGCCCGACAGGGGGCTACGAGCAGTACTTC CSVEGPTGGYEQYF
. TRBJ1-6 TRBV7-2 . TGTGCCATCGGCCAATATTCACCCCTCCACTTT CAIGQYSPLHF
. TRBJ2-3 TRBV11-2 TRBD2 TGTGCCAGTAGCTATTACTTACTAGGACTAGCGGGGGGGAGGAGCACAGATACGCAGTATTTT CASSYYLLGLAGGRSTDTQYF